This TCR beta chain was recorded in a study of blood T cell repertoires in COVID-19 (dated by TCRdb to the early 2020s). Notes on the research overall: Samples from collaborators originated in the United States, Italy and Spain and spanned both the acute and convalescent phases of COVID-19. The material from the prospective study consisted of cDNA or gDNA derived from T cells, B-cell-depleted T cells, or PBMCs. Subjects who had been exposed to COVID-19, were actively infected with it, or had recovered from it provided the deeply sampled blood TCRbeta repertoires that made up the dataset. A freely available public database, intended as a resource for researchers studying the immune response to SARS-CoV-2, is where the repertoires were released. Samples came from the ongoing ImmuneRACE study (first 160 participants) plus 1,254 subjects from 6 global collaborators. A de-identified subject ID, COVID-19 status, age in years and sex were almost always included in the sample metadata. Where available, HLA class I and class II types were taken from metadata supplied by the sample provider and were not determined by assay-based typing.

As to this clone: The antigen it recognizes is unknown. No base-level quality is on record; no much larger clone is a single base apart.

TCRbeta CDR3 regions were amplified from genomic DNA by means of the immunoSEQ Assay, a bias-controlled multiplex PCR. In the paper's pipeline: Nucleated cell counts per sample were estimated from amplification of reference gene primers within the assay. Sequence reads were collapsed and filtered to measure the absolute abundance of every unique TCRbeta CDR3 rearrangement. For each sample, productive Simpson clonality was calculated as the square root of Simpson's diversity index over productive rearrangements. Here the immuneACCESS table is served through TCRdb, limited to in-frame sequences with V and J called. Missing clones are a known gap in these copies; in checked studies unresolved V genes cover under half, and the rest lacks a known reason. That table is the source of V, J and clone size, and D and trimming were worked out from the DNA. A total of approximately 76,000 clones appear in this sample, about 83% of them only once. Around 8% of the sample goes to the ten largest clones.

Counted from cysteine to phenylalanine, this CDR3 has 16 amino acids. The CDR3 DNA has 48 bases and is translated from base 1. Trimming accounts for 0 bases at V and 1 base at J, while the number of junction bases matched to no gene is 4. According to the germline V gene, CDR1 reads SGDLS and CDR2 reads YYNGEE. Overall study outcomes, separate from this receptor: Clinical and demographic metadata were provided uncurated, with the amount varying by source and participant.

Collaborating institutions collected whole blood in K2EDTA tubes following their own protocols. Collaborator samples were shipped for TCRbeta analysis as frozen whole blood, isolated PBMCs, or DNA extracted from either sample type. This sequence was found in a man aged 30-40 years with acute or convalescent COVID-19. The sample consisted of peripheral blood. In this chain, TRBV9 is recombined with TRBJ2-5, with TRBD2 identical over 9 junction bases. Read as DNA, the sequence is TGTGCCAGCAGCGTAGGGGCGACTAGCGGCCAAGAGACCCAGTACTTC. Protein translation: CASSVGATSGQETQYF.